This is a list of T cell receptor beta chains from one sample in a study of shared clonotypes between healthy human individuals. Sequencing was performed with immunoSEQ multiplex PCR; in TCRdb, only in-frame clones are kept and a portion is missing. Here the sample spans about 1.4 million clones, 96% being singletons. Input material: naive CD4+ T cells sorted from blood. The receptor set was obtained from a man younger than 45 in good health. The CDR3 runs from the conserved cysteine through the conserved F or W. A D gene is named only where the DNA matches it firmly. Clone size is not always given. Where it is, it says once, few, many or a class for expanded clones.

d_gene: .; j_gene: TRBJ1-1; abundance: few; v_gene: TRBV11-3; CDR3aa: CASSRHRADEAFF; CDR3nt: TGTGCCAGCAGCCGGCACAGGGCCGATGAAGCTTTCTTT
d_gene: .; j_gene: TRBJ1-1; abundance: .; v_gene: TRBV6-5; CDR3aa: CASRFQGPFTEAFF; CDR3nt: TGTGCCAGCAGGTTCCAGGGGCCCTTTACTGAAGCTTTCTTT
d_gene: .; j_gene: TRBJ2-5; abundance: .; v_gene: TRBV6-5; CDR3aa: CASSSPGQETQYF; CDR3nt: TGTGCCAGCAGTTCCCCGGGGCAAGAGACCCAGTACTTC
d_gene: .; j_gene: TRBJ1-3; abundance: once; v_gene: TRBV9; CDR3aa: CASSGDRGGVSGNTIYF; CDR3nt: TGTGCCAGCAGCGGCGATCGGGGCGGAGTCTCTGGAAACACCATATATTTT
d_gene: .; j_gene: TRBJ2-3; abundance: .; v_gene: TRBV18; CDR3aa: CASSPLAGVTDTQYF; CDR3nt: TGTGCCAGCTCACCGCTGGCAGGGGTCACAGATACGCAGTATTTT
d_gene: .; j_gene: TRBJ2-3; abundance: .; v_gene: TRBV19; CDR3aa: CASSTGVWGTDTQYF; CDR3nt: TGTGCCAGTAGTACAGGGGTGTGGGGTACAGATACGCAGTATTTT
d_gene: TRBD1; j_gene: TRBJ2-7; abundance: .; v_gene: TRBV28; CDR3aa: CAIRQGIYEQYF; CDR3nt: TGTGCCATTAGACAGGGGATTTACGAGCAGTACTTC
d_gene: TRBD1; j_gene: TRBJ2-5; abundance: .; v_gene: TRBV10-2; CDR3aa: CASNSQGKETQYF; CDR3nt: TGCGCCAGCAACTCACAGGGGAAAGAGACCCAGTACTTC
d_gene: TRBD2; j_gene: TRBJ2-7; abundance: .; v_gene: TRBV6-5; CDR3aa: CASRRLAGEYEQYF; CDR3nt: TGTGCCAGCAGACGTCTAGCGGGAGAGTACGAGCAGTACTTC
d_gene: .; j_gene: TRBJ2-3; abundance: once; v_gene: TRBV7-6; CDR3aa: CASSLGSGGGTDTQYF; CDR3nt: TGTGCCAGCAGCTTAGGGTCTGGTGGGGGCACAGATACGCAGTATTTT
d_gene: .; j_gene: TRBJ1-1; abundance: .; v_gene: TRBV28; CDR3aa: CASRRGGGTEAFF; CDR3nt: TGTGCCAGCAGAAGGGGCGGGGGCACTGAAGCTTTCTTT
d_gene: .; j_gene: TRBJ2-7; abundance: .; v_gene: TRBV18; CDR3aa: CASSEAVSYEQYF; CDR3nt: TGTGCCAGCTCTGAAGCGGTCTCCTACGAGCAGTACTTC
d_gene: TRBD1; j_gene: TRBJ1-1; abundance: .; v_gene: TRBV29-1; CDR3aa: CSVDRTGNTEAFF; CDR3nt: TGCAGCGTTGATAGGACAGGGAACACTGAAGCTTTCTTT
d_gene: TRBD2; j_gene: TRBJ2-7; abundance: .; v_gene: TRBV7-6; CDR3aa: CASSSLLSSGRGYEQYF; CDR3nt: TGTGCCAGCAGCTCCCTCCTGTCTAGCGGGAGGGGGTACGAGCAGTACTTC
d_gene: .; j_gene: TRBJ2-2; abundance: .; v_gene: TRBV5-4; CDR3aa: CASTLGVGQGNTGELFF; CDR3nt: TGTGCCAGCACTTTGGGGGTAGGGCAGGGGAACACCGGGGAGCTGTTTTTT
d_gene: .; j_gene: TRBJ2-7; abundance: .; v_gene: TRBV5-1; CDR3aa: CASSQGLGPSYEQYF; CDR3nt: TGCGCCAGCAGCCAGGGACTCGGACCCTCCTACGAGCAGTACTTC
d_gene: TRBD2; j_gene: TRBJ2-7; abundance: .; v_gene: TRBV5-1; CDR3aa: CASSRLAGEAGEQYF; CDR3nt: TGCGCCAGCAGCAGACTAGCGGGAGAAGCCGGCGAGCAGTACTTC
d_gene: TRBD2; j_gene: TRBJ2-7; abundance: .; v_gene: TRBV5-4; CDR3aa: CASKSTGLAGSYEQYF; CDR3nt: TGTGCCAGCAAATCGACCGGACTAGCGGGTTCCTACGAGCAGTACTTC
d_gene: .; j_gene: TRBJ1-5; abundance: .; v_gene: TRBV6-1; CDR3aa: CATTKGGPQHF; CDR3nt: TGTGCCACCACCAAAGGGGGGCCCCAGCATTTT
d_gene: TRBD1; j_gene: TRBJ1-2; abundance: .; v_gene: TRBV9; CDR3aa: CASSVFRTGALYGYTF; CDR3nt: TGTGCCAGCAGCGTATTCAGGACAGGGGCCCTATATGGCTACACCTTC
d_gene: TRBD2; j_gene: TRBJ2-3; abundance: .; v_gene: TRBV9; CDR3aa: CASSVLAGGTDTQYF; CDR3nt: TGTGCCAGCAGCGTGCTAGCGGGAGGCACAGATACGCAGTATTTT
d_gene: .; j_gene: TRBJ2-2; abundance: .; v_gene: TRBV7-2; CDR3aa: CASSRGTNTGELFF; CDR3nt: TGTGCCAGCAGCCGCGGGACGAACACCGGGGAGCTGTTTTTT
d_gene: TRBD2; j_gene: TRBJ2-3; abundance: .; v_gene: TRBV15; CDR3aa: CATSRDPGGSDTQYF; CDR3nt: TGTGCCACCAGCAGAGATCCTGGCGGGAGCGATACGCAGTATTTT
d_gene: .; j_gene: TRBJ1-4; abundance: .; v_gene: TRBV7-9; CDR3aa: CASTRFGGSANEKLFF; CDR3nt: TGTGCCAGCACCCGATTTGGGGGCTCAGCTAATGAAAAACTGTTTTTT
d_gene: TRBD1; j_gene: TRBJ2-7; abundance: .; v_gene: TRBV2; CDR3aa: CASSKTGSPYEQYF; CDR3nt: TGTGCCAGCAGCAAGACAGGGTCCCCCTACGAGCAGTACTTC
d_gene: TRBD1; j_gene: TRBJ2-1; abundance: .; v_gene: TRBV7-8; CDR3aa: CASSSITTGTGKAEQFF; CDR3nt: TGTGCCAGCAGCTCGATAACTACCGGGACAGGGAAGGCTGAGCAGTTCTTC
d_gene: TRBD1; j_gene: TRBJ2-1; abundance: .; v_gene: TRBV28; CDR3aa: CASLSRGQWRPNEQFF; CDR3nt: TGTGCCAGCCTATCCCGGGGACAGTGGAGGCCCAATGAGCAGTTCTTC
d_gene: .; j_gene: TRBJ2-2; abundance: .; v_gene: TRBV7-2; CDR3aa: CASSLGVRRGRAGELFF; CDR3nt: TGTGCCAGCAGCTTGGGCGTTCGGCGTGGGCGGGCCGGGGAGCTGTTTTTT
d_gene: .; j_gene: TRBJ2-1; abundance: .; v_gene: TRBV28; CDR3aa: CASSRGGLWYNEQFF; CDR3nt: TGTGCCAGCAGCCGAGGCGGTCTATGGTACAATGAGCAGTTCTTC
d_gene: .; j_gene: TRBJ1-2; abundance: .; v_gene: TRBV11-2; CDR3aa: CASSLDSRGGYTF; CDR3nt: TGTGCCAGCAGCTTAGATTCTCGGGGAGGCTACACCTTC
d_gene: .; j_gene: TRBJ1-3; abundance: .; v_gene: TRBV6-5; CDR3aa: CASRGSGNTIYF; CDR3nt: TGTGCCAGCAGGGGATCTGGAAACACCATATATTTT
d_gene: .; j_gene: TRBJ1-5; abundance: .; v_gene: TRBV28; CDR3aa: CASRKFPGVQHF; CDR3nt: TGTGCCAGCAGAAAATTCCCTGGGGTCCAGCATTTT
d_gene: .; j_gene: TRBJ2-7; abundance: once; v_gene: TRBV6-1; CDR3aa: CASSPGHHYEQYF; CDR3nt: TGTGCCAGCAGCCCGGGACACCACTACGAGCAGTACTTC
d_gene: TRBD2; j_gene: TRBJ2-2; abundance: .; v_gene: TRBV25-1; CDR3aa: CASSEKGLAGTGELFF; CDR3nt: TGTGCCAGCAGTGAAAAAGGACTAGCGGGGACCGGGGAGCTGTTTTTT
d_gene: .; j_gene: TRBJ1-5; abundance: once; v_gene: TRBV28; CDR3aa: CASSSGPQPQHF; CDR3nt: TGTGCCAGCAGTTCGGGACCGCAGCCCCAGCATTTT
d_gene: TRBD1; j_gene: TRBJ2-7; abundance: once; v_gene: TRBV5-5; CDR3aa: CASSIAGTGVSYEQYF; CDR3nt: TGTGCCAGCAGCATAGCCGGGACAGGGGTTTCCTACGAGCAGTACTTC
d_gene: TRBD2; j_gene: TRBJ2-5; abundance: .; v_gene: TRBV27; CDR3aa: CASRLTSGIGETQYF; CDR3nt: TGTGCCAGCAGGCTGACTAGCGGGATCGGAGAGACCCAGTACTTC
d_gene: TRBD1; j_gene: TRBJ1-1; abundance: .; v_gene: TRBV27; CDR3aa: CASSPPPTGGTEAFF; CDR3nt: TGTGCCAGCAGTCCGCCGCCTACAGGGGGCACTGAAGCTTTCTTT
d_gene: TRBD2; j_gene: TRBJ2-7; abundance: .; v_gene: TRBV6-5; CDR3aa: CASSYGTSGSYEQYF; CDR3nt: TGTGCCAGCAGTTACGGGACTAGCGGTTCCTACGAGCAGTACTTC
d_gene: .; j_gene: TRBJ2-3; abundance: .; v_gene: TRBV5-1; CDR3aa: CASSLGEMSTDTQYF; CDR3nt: TGCGCCAGCAGCTTGGGAGAGATGAGCACAGATACGCAGTATTTT
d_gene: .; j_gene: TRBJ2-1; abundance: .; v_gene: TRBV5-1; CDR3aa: CASSGLLAPSSYNEQFF; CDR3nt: TGCGCCAGCAGCGGCCTACTAGCACCGAGCTCCTACAATGAGCAGTTCTTC
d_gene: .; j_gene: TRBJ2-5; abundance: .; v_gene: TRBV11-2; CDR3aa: CATQLSPRGPGETQYF; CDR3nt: TGTGCCACCCAACTATCTCCACGGGGGCCGGGAGAGACCCAGTACTTC
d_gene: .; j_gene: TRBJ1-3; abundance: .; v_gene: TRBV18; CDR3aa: CASSPPKQGGDTIYF; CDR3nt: TGTGCCAGCTCACCACCGAAGCAGGGTGGAGACACCATATATTTT
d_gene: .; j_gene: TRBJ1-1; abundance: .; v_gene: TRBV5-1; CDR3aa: CASSLSHSNTEAFF; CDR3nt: TGCGCCAGCAGCTTATCACATTCGAACACTGAAGCTTTCTTT
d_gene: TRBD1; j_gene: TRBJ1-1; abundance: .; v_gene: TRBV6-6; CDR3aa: CASSYKAGTVNTEAFF; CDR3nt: TGTGCCAGCAGTTACAAAGCCGGGACAGTGAACACTGAAGCTTTCTTT
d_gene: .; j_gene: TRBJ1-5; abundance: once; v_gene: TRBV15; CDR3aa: CATSAGRPYSNQPQHF; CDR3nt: TGTGCCACCAGCGCCGGACGGCCTTATAGCAATCAGCCCCAGCATTTT
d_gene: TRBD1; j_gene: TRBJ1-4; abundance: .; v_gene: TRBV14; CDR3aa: CASSQGDRGREKLFF; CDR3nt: TGTGCCAGCAGCCAAGGGGACAGGGGACGAGAAAAACTGTTTTTT
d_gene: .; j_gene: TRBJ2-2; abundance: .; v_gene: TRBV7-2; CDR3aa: CASSLAVAGELFF; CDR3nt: TGTGCCAGCAGCTTAGCCGTCGCCGGGGAGCTGTTTTTT